This T cell receptor beta chain was sequenced for a study of Ad26.COV2.S vaccination and SARS-CoV-2 variants. Across the whole study: A participant enrolled in the COV1001 Ad26.COV2.S trial arm provided the sample. Administration of Ad26.COV2.S was intramuscular, either once or twice 56 days apart. Points from the study as a whole: Measures of TCR breadth and depth may have fallen short of total T cell responses. Participants given vaccine showed non-spike TCR breadth similar to that of placebo recipients.

The table lists this clone with a few counts. The target antigen is unknown. As for treatment: about 20 received Ad26.COV2.S at low or high dose, single or two shots; 5 received placebo; per-sample allocation not given. Collection of the samples took place on day 63 after the first injection of vaccine or placebo. J lost 1 base, V lost 5 bases, and 7 bases had no gene match. Germline values: CDR1 GTSNPN, CDR2 SVGIG (reference sequence). This CDR3 is built from 14 residues. Profiling relied on immunoSEQ multiplex PCR, and the TCRdb table lists in-frame clones only, not all of them. This sample carries around 450,000 clones, roughly 87% of them seen once, and the ten largest clones take about 4.5%.

Sequenced material: peripheral blood, taken in a trial of Ad26.COV2.S vaccine versus placebo. This sequence originates from a person aged 18 to 59 who received the Ad26.COV2.S COVID-19 vaccine or a placebo. The chain uses TRBV30 and TRBJ1-1; 7 positions match TRBD1. Here the CDR3 DNA reads TGTGCCTGGTCCACGGGACAGAGGAACACTGAAGCTTTCTTT. It is translated as CAWSTGQRNTEAFF.